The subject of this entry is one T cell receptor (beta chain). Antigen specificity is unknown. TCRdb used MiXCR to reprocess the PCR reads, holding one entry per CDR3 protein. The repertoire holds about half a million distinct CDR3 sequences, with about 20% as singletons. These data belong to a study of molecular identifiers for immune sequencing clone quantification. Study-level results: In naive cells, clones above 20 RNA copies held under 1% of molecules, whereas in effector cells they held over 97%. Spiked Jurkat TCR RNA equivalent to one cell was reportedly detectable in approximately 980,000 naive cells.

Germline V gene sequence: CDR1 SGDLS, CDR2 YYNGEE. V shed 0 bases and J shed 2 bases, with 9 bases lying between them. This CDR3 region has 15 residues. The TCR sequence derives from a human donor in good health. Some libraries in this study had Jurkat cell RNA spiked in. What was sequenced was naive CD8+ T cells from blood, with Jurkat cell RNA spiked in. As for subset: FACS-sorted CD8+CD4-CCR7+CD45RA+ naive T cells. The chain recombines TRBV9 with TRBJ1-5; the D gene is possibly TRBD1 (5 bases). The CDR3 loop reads CASSVEGRGNQPQHF. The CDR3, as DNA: TGTGCCAGCAGCGTAGAGGGACGAGGCAATCAGCCCCAGCATTTT. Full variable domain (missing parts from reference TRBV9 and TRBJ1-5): DSGVTQTPKHLITATGQRVTLRCSPRSGDLSVYWYQQSLDQGLQFLIQYYNGEERAKGNILERFSAQQFPDLHSELNLSSLELGDSALYFCASSVEGRGNQPQHFGDGTRLSIL.